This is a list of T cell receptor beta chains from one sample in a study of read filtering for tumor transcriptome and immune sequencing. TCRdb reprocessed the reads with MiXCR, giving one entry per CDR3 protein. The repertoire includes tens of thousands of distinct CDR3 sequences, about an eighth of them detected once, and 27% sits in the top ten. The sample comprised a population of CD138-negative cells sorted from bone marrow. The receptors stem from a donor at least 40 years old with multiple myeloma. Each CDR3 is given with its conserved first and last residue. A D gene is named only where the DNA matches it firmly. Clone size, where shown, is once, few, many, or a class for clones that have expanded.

CDR3aa: CASSRNLATNTGTQYF
CDR3nt: TGCGCCAGCAGCCGAAATCTAGCGACTAACACAGGTACGCAGTATTTT
v_gene: TRBV5-1
d_gene: NA
abundance: NA
j_gene: TRBJ2-3

CDR3aa: CASSLVLAANTGELFF
CDR3nt: TGTGCCAGCAGCTTAGTTCTAGCGGCGAACACCGGGGAGCTGTTTTTT
v_gene: TRBV11-2
d_gene: TRBD2
abundance: NA
j_gene: TRBJ2-2

CDR3aa: CSARDNAGQVSATQYF
CDR3nt: TGCAGTGCTAGAGATAATGCGGGACAGGTATCAGCGACCCAGTACTTC
v_gene: TRBV20-1
d_gene: TRBD1
abundance: many
j_gene: TRBJ2-5

CDR3aa: CASSLGSGGVFAKNIQYF
CDR3nt: TGTGCCAGCAGCTTAGGGTCGGGGGGAGTGTTCGCCAAAAACATTCAGTACTTC
v_gene: TRBV11-2
d_gene: TRBD2
abundance: NA
j_gene: TRBJ2-4

CDR3aa: CASSQASGRAGELFF
CDR3nt: TGTGCCAGCAGCCAAGCTAGCGGGAGGGCCGGGGAGCTGTTTTTT
v_gene: TRBV7-2
d_gene: TRBD2
abundance: NA
j_gene: TRBJ2-2

CDR3aa: CSVVRGGSDNEQFF
CDR3nt: TGCAGCGTTGTCAGGGGGGGATCAGATAATGAGCAGTTCTTC
v_gene: TRBV29-1
d_gene: NA
abundance: many
j_gene: TRBJ2-1

CDR3aa: CASPKRGSWSNTGELFF
CDR3nt: TGTGCCAGCCCTAAGAGGGGCTCTTGGTCCAACACCGGGGAGCTGTTTTTT
v_gene: TRBV27
d_gene: NA
abundance: many
j_gene: TRBJ2-2

CDR3aa: CASSIRGQTGYTF
CDR3nt: TGTGCCAGTAGTATCCGGGGGCAGACTGGCTACACCTTC
v_gene: TRBV19
d_gene: NA
abundance: many
j_gene: TRBJ1-2

CDR3aa: CASSLRYRGFRTNTGELFF
CDR3nt: TGTGCCAGCAGCTTAAGGTACAGGGGGTTTCGGACGAACACCGGGGAGCTGTTTTTT
v_gene: TRBV5-6
d_gene: TRBD1
abundance: many
j_gene: TRBJ2-2

CDR3aa: CSVKSNTGEQFF
CDR3nt: TGCAGTGTTAAGAGTAACACCGGGGAGCAGTTCTTT
v_gene: TRBV20-1
d_gene: NA
abundance: NA
j_gene: TRBJ2-2

CDR3aa: CASRREEYYGYTF
CDR3nt: TGTGCCAGCAGGAGGGAGGAATACTATGGCTACACCTTC
v_gene: TRBV28
d_gene: NA
abundance: many
j_gene: TRBJ1-2